This entry lists 9 T cell receptor beta chains sequenced from one sample in a study of blood T cell repertoires in COVID-19. Measured with immunoSEQ multiplex PCR; TCRdb has only the in-frame clones, and not every one. The sample comprises 200,000 to 300,000 clones, approximately 81% of which are singletons, and under 5% rests with the top ten. Sequencing was carried out using peripheral blood. These receptors were collected from a man in his 60s with acute or convalescent COVID-19.

The gene calls are TRBV7-6 and TRBJ2-1; 7 bases match TRBD1. Germline V gene lookup returns CDR1 SGHVS and CDR2 FNYEAQ. J lost 3 bases, V lost 2 bases, and 1 base had no gene match. The CDR3 loop spans 14 amino acids. CDR3 sequence: CASSLRDSYNEQFF. The CDR3 nucleotides read TGTGCCAGCAGCTTAAGGGACAGCTACAATGAGCAGTTCTTC.

The V gene is TRBV6-1, the J gene TRBJ1-4; D is unclear. Germline CDR1 reads MNHNS; CDR2 reads SASEGT. Trimming cost V 4 bases and J 0 bases, with 15 bases left between them. The CDR3 length is 17 residues. For the CDR3, the DNA is TGTGCCAGCAGTGTTTTGAGTAGACTTGCAACTAATGAAAAACTGTTTTTT. Protein sequence: CASSVLSRLATNEKLFF.

The chain couples TRBV9 to TRBJ2-5; 14 positions match TRBD2. The J segment lost 5 bases and the V segment lost 0 bases, leaving 0 bases of the junction unmatched. This CDR3 is 15 amino acids long. The germline CDR1 and CDR2 sequences are SGDLS and YYNGEE. CDR3 DNA: TGTGCCAGCAGCGTAGGACTAGCGGGGGGGGAGACCCAGTACTTC. Translation: CASSVGLAGGETQYF.

The chain recombines TRBV4-3 with TRBJ2-1; D may be TRBD2 (6 bases). The V end lost 0 bases, the J end lost 3 bases, and 15 bases lay between the germline ends. This CDR3 spans 17 amino acids. Per the germline V gene, CDR1 is LGHNA and CDR2 is YSLEER. The chain's CDR3 is CASSQDLPRRGYNEQFF. The DNA of the CDR3 is TGCGCCAGCAGCCAAGATCTCCCACGGAGGGGCTACAATGAGCAGTTCTTC.

The V gene is TRBV19, the J gene TRBJ2-5, with D tentatively TRBD1 (5 bases). The germline V and J ends were trimmed by 5 bases and 5 bases, with 12 bases remaining between them. Germline values: CDR1 LNHDA, CDR2 SQIVND (reference sequence). The CDR3 totals 13 residues. The CDR3 DNA is TGTGCCAGTAGTCAGGGAACTGTCGAGACCCAGTACTTC. This gives the protein CASSQGTVETQYF.

This CDR3 reads CASSDRGRGEQYF. In DNA, the CDR3 is TGTGCCAGCAGCGACAGGGGGAGGGGGGAGCAGTACTTC. V gene TRBV3-1 (or the pseudogene TRBV3-2) combines with J gene TRBJ2-7; 9 bases are shared with TRBD1. Germline CDR1 reads LGHDT; CDR2 reads YNNKEL (reference sequence). The J segment lost 7 bases and the V segment lost 5 bases, leaving 6 bases of the junction unmatched. CDR3 length: 13 amino acids.

The count of this clone is one. The chain couples TRBV7-6 to TRBJ2-3; 9 positions match TRBD2. This CDR3 is built from 17 residues. Looked up from germline, CDR1 is SGHVS and CDR2 is FNYEAQ. Trimming cost V 0 bases and J 5 bases; bases outside gene matches: 9. For the CDR3, the DNA is TGTGCCAGCAGCTTAGCCTCCGCGGGGGGGTCTGGAGATACGCAGTATTTT. Protein product: CASSLASAGGSGDTQYF.

The rearrangement joins TRBV3-1 (or the pseudogene TRBV3-2) to TRBJ1-6, with D tentatively TRBD1 (5 bases). With 2 bases removed from V and 0 bases from J, the gap between germline ends came to 14 bases. In germline, CDR1 is LGHDT, CDR2 YNNKEL (reference sequence). This CDR3 contains 18 residues. The CDR3 loop is CASSQRRRGSSYNSPLHF. The DNA of the CDR3 is TGTGCCAGCAGCCAAAGGAGGAGGGGCAGCTCCTATAATTCACCCCTCCACTTT.

The rearrangement links TRBV28 to TRBJ1-5, with D unclear. V lost 1 base and J lost 5, with 3 bases in between. There are 12 residues in the CDR3. Germline loops: CDR1 MDHEN, CDR2 SYDVKM. DNA for the CDR3: TGTGCCAGCAGTTTATTAGATCAGCCCCAGCATTTT. Encoded protein: CASSLLDQPQHF.